A single TCR beta chain is shown here with its context. Its antigen is still unknown. Mismatch with germline at one junction end may stem from a read error. The length of the CDR3 is 14 residues. Germline V CDR1 and CDR2: SGHNT, YYREEE (reference sequence). Investigators reverse transcribed all isolated RNA, so they sequenced expressed TCRB transcripts. Clones were read by immunoSEQ multiplex PCR, and TCRdb kept only the in-frame ones, dropping some. The table lists hundreds of thousands of clones, around an eighth of them singletons. This sample was taken from a study of beta chain features in type 1 diabetes. At the level of the study: All samples yielded 85 million to 130 million examined sorted cells. The study, taken as a whole, reports: In all four CD4+ subsets, TCRB CDR3 length was significantly, moderately reduced in type 1 diabetes. For patients and controls alike, PCR might favor shorter templates to the same degree.

Sequenced: naive CD4+ T cells from blood. J is TRBJ2-1 and V is TRBV5-4; D uncertain. This TCR was sampled from a man between 18 and 29 years old with type 1 diabetes. Here the CDR3 reads CASSQDKRNNEQFF. As DNA, the CDR3 is TGCGCCAGCAGCCAAGATAAGAGGAACAATGAGCAGTTCTTC. The entire variable domain, with the rest obtained from reference TRBV5-4 and TRBJ2-1, is as follows: ETGVTQSPTHLIKTRGQQVTLRCSSQSGHNTVSWYQQALGQGPQFIFQYYREEENGRGNFPPRFSGLQFPNYSSELNVNALELDDSALYLCASSQDKRNNEQFFGPGTRLTVL.